Below, 4 T cell receptor beta chains from the same sample are listed, as sequenced in a study of breast tumors, draining lymph nodes, adjacent tissues. Axillary draining lymph nodes of breast cancer patients supplied the node samples. A single record per CDR3 protein comes from TCRdb applying MiXCR to the multiplex PCR reads. This table holds about 180,000 distinct CDR3 sequences, 33% found once. The source material was axillary lymph node tissue. These receptors were obtained from a female donor with breast cancer. Some clones in this sample may be carry-over from other donors' samples.

This clonotype was seen repeatedly, ten times or more. This chain links TRBV20-1 with TRBJ1-2; TRBD1 agrees at 9 bases. There are 15 residues in the CDR3. Germline loops: CDR1 DFQATT, CDR2 SNEGSKA (reference sequence). V trimming: 2 bases; J trimming: 7 bases; junction bases outside the gene matches: 11. CDR3 coding DNA: TGCAGTGCTAGACTACCGGGACAGGGAGTTAGTGGCTACACCTTC. Encoded protein: CSARLPGQGVSGYTF.

V is TRBV20-1 and J is TRBJ1-3, with D hard to call. Per germline, CDR1 DFQATT and CDR2 SNEGSKA (reference sequence). The V and J ends lost 3 bases and 4 bases respectively, with 7 bases between them. The CDR3 is made up of 12 amino acids. The CDR3 region has the DNA TGCAGTGCTAGGAGTACAGGAAACACCATATATTTT. It yields the protein CSARSTGNTIYF.

This clonotype was found a few times. The chain links TRBV4-2 to TRBJ2-5, with 10 bases that match TRBD2. Unmatched junction bases numbered 6, after V lost 0 bases and J lost 2 bases. This CDR3 has 17 residues. Germline CDR1 LGHNA, CDR2 YNFKEQ. As DNA, the CDR3 is TGTGCCAGCAGCCAAGACGCAGCGGGGGGGCCTCAAGAGACCCAGTACTTC. Translating gives CASSQDAAGGPQETQYF.

Turning to this clonotype: The missing conserved phenylalanine or tryptophan at the end of this CDR3 makes a read error likely. J is TRBJ2-5 and V is TRBV5-1; unclear D gene. Germline values: CDR1 SGHRS, CDR2 YFSETQ. The CDR3 extends over 15 amino acids. Trimming took off 0 bases at V and 1 base at J, with 10 bases between the two ends. Here the CDR3 reads CASSLAVRLQETQYS. Written as DNA, the CDR3 is TGCGCCAGCAGCTTGGCGGTCAGACTCCAAGAGACCCAGTACTCC.